The sample holds many counts of the clone carrying this T cell receptor beta chain. This entry belongs to a study of T cells in Graves' hyperthyroidism and ophthalmopathy. Overall study context: Peripheral blood was obtained at initial diagnosis, preceding any treatment.

RNA transcripts served as the template for amplifying TCR beta CDR3 regions. TCR CDR3 regions were first amplified by RT-PCR with HTBI primers. Using its own MiXCR run on the multiplex PCR reads, TCRdb lists one record per CDR3 protein. The repertoire holds 95,000 to 110,000 distinct CDR3 sequences, with more than 15% as singletons. Around 10 ml fresh peripheral blood yielded the PBMCs. The CDR3 runs 15 residues. Trimming stripped 6 bases from V and 2 bases from J, with 15 bases between. From germline, CDR1 is MDHEN and CDR2 SYDVKM. Sequencing input: blood. This sequence was found in a woman in her forties or fifties with Graves' hyperthyroidism. This sequence joins TRBV28 and TRBJ2-3; D is ambiguous. CDR3 sequence: CASRYTPDPTDTQYF. CDR3 nucleotide sequence: TGTGCCAGCAGATATACCCCCGACCCCACAGATACGCAGTATTTT.